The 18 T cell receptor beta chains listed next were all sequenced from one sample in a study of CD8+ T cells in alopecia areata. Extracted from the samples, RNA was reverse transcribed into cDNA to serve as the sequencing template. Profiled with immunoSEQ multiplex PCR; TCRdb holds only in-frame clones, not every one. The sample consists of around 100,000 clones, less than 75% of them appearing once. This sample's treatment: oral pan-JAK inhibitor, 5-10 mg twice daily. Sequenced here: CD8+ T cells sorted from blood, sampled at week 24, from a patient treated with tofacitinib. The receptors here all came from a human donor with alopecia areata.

The CDR3 protein is CASSYDSSYEQYF. The CDR3 nucleotides read TGTGCCAGCAGCTACGACAGTTCCTACGAGCAGTACTTC. The V and J genes are TRBV5-6 and TRBJ2-7; D perhaps matches TRBD1 (5 bases). In germline, CDR1 is SGHDT, CDR2 YYEEEE. The CDR3 covers 13 residues. With 3 bases removed from V and 1 base from J, the gap between germline ends came to 8 bases.

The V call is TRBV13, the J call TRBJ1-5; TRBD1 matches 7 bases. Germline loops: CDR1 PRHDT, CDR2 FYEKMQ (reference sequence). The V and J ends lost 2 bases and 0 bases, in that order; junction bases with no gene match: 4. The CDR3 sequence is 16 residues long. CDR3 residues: CASSLRGQNSNQPQHF. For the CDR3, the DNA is TGTGCCAGCAGCTTAAGGGGACAGAATAGCAATCAGCCCCAGCATTTT.

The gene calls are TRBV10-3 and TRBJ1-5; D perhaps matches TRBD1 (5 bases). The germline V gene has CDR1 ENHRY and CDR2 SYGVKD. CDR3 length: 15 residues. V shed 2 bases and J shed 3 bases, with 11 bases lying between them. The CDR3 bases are TGTGCCATCAGTGAGGGGGACGGATCCAATCAGCCCCAGCATTTT. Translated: CAISEGDGSNQPQHF.

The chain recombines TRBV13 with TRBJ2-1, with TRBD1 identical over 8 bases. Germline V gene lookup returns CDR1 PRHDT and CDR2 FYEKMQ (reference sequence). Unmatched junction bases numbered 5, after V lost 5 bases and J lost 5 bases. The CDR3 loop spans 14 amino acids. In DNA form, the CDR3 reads TGTGCCAGCAGCCCCCGGACAGGGAACAATGAGCAGTTCTTC. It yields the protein CASSPRTGNNEQFF.

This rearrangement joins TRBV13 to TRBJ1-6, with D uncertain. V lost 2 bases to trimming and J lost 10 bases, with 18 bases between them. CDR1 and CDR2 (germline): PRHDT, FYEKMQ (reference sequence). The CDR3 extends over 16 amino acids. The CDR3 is CASSLFHSSVGSPLHF. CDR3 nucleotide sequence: TGTGCCAGCAGCTTATTCCATTCCTCGGTTGGGTCACCCCTCCACTTT. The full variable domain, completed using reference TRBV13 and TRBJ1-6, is AAGVIQSPRHLIKEKRETATLKCYPIPRHDTVYWYQQGPGQDPQFLISFYEKMQSDKGSIPDRFSAQQFSDYHSELNMSSLELGDSALYFCASSLFHSSVGSPLHFGNGTRLTVT.

Written as DNA, the CDR3 is TGTGCCAGCAGTTACCCGGGGGGCGAGCAGTACTTC. This encodes CASSYPGGEQYF. The V gene is TRBV6-5, the J gene TRBJ2-7; 7 nucleotides match TRBD2. Looked up from germline, CDR1 is MNHEY and CDR2 is SVGAGI. CDR3 length equals 12 residues. V gave up 2 bases and J gave up 6 bases; unmatched junction bases: 1.

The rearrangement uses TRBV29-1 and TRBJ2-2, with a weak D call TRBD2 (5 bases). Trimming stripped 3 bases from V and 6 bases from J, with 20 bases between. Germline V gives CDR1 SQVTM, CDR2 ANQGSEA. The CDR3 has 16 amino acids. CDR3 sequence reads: CSVEVTIPSRAGELFF. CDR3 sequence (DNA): TGCAGCGTTGAGGTGACAATCCCATCGAGGGCCGGGGAGCTGTTTTTT.

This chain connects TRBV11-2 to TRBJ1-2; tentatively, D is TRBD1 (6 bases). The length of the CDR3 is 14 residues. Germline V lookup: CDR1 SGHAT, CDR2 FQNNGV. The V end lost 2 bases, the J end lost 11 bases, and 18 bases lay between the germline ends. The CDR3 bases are TGTGCCAGCAGCTTATCCAGGGGATTTTATAGGTACACCTTC. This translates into CASSLSRGFYRYTF.

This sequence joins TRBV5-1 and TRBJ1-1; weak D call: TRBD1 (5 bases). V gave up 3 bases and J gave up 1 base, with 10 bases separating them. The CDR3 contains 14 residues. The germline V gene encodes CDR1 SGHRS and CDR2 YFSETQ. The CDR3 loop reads CASSSYGTNTEAFF. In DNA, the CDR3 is TGCGCCAGCAGCTCCTACGGGACGAACACTGAAGCTTTCTTT.

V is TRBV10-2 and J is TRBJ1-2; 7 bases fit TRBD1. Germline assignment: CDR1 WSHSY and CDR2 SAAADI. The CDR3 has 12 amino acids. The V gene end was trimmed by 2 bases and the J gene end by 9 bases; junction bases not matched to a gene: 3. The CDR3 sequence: CASSEDRERYTF. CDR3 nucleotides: TGCGCCAGCAGTGAGGACAGGGAGCGCTACACCTTC.

The CDR3 is CASSQSDGMNTEAFF. The CDR3, as DNA: TGTGCCAGCAGCCAATCCGACGGTATGAACACTGAAGCTTTCTTT. The chain joins TRBV4-2 to TRBJ1-1; D is unclear. This CDR3 contains 15 residues. Germline V gene sequence: CDR1 LGHNA, CDR2 YNFKEQ. V lost 2 bases to trimming and J lost 0 bases, with 10 bases between them.

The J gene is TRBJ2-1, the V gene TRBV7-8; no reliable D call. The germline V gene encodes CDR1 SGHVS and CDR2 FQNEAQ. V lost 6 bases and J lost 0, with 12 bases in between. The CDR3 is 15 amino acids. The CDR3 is CASRTVGNSYNEQFF. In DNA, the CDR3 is TGTGCCAGCAGGACCGTAGGGAACTCCTACAATGAGCAGTTCTTC. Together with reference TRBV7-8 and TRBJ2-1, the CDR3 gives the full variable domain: GAGVSQSPRYKVAKRGQDVALRCDPISGHVSLFWYQQALGQGPEFLTYFQNEAQLDKSGLPSDRFFAERPEGSVSTLKIQRTQQEDSAVYLCASRTVGNSYNEQFFGPGTRLTVL.

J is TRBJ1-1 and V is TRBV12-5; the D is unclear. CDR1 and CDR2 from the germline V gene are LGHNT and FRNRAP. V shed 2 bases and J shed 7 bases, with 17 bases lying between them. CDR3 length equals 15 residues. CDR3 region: CASGLSKTLTHEAFF. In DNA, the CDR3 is TGTGCTAGTGGTTTGTCGAAGACCCTAACCCATGAAGCTTTCTTT.

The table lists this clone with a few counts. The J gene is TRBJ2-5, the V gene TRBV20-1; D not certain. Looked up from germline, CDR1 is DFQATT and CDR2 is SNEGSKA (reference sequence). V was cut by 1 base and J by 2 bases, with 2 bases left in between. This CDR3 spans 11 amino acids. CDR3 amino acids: CSARGQETQYF. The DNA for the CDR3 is TGCAGTGCTAGAGGTCAAGAGACCCAGTACTTC.

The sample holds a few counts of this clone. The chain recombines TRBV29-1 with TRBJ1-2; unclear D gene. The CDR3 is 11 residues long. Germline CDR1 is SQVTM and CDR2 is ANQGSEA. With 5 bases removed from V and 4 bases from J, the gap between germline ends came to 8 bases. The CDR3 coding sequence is TGCAGCGTTAGCGGGATCTATGGCTACACCTTC. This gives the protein CSVSGIYGYTF.

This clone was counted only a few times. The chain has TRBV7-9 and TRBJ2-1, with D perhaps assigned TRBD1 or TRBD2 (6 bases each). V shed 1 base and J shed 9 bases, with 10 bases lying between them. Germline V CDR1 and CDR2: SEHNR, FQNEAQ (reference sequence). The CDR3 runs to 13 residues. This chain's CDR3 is CASSLGGAGEQFF. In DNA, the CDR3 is TGTGCCAGCAGCTTAGGGGGGGCAGGTGAGCAGTTCTTC.

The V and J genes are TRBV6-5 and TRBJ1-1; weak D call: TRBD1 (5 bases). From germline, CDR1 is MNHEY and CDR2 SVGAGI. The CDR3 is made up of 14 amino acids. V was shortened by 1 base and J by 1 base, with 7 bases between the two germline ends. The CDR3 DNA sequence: TGTGCCAGCAGTTACTGGCAGGGGAACACTGAAGCTTTCTTT. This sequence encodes CASSYWQGNTEAFF.

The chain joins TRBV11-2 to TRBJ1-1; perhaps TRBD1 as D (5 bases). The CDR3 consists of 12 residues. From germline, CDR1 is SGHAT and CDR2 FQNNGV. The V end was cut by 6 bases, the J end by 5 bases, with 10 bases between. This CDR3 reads CASSLTGTEAFF. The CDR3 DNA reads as TGTGCCAGCAGTCTCACAGGAACTGAAGCTTTCTTT.